This T cell receptor (beta chain) is from a study of liver allograft versus peripheral blood T cells. Study context: Recipients' peripheral blood T cell receptor repertoires were compared with those in transplanted livers.

Study-wide results and caveats: As reported, T cell receptor repertoires inside liver allografts differed from those present in peripheral blood.

TCRdb used MiXCR to reprocess the reads, holding one entry per CDR3 protein. The sample carries about 6,500 distinct CDR3 sequences, about a sixth recorded once. Germline values: CDR1 MNHNY, CDR2 SVGAGI (reference sequence). V lost 2 bases, J lost 2 bases, and 6 bases lay in between. The CDR3 length is 13 residues. This clonotype is medium-sized (0.01 to 0.1%) in the sample. Its antigen remains unidentified. This TCR was recovered from a human patient who had a liver transplant. T cells may partly derive from the graft donor. The chain is built from TRBV6-6 and TRBJ1-2; D uncertain. The CDR3 is CASSYETNYGYTF. DNA of the CDR3: TGTGCCAGCAGTTACGAGACGAACTATGGCTACACCTTC.